These 7 T cell receptor beta chains came from one sample sequenced in a study of cytomegalovirus exposure and HLA in healthy donors. The PCR ran on 60 Vbeta and 13 Jbeta primers. Using immunoSEQ multiplex PCR, the repertoire was profiled, and TCRdb retains in-frame clones only, with some absent. Of fewer than 110,000 clones listed, 74% are singletons. Sequences were obtained from PBMCs. Receptor source: a woman aged 40 to 50 in good health and CMV-seropositive.

The J gene is TRBJ2-1, the V gene TRBV20-1; weak D call: TRBD1 (5 bases). Germline assignment: CDR1 DFQATT and CDR2 SNEGSKA (reference sequence). This CDR3 contains 10 residues. The V gene lost 6 bases and the J gene lost 10 bases, with 10 bases spanning the gap. This CDR3 is CSAGVREQFF. CDR3 nucleotides: TGCAGTGCAGGGGTAAGGGAGCAGTTCTTC.

This chain connects TRBV10-3 to TRBJ2-2, with 7 bases fitting TRBD1. This CDR3 is built from 17 residues. With V trimmed by 2 bases and J by 1 base, 7 bases remained unmatched. Germline CDR1 reads ENHRY; CDR2 reads SYGVKD. CDR3 loop: CAISEAPGQMNTGELFF. CDR3 coding DNA: TGTGCCATCAGTGAGGCCCCGGGACAGATGAACACCGGGGAGCTGTTTTTT.

This clone turned up a few times. The chain has TRBV4-1 and TRBJ1-5; 8 bases align to TRBD1. This CDR3 has 15 residues. The ends lost 5 bases at V and 0 bases at J; junction bases unmatched: 3. From germline, CDR1 is MGHRA and CDR2 YSYEKL. The CDR3 is CASSKDRDSNQPQHF. CDR3 in DNA: TGCGCCAGCAGCAAGGACAGGGATAGCAATCAGCCCCAGCATTTT.

This clone showed up just a few times. This chain links TRBV6-5 with TRBJ1-2; the D is unclear. Trimming removed 8 bases from V and 7 bases from J, with 17 bases in between. CDR3 length equals 13 residues. In germline, CDR1 is MNHEY, CDR2 SVGAGI. The CDR3 coding sequence is TGTGCCAGCGCGGGGTTTGCGCAGTCTGGCTACACCTTC. It yields the protein CASAGFAQSGYTF.

The chain joins TRBV25-1 to TRBJ1-2; tentative D call: TRBD1 (5 bases). V shed 8 bases and J shed 7 bases, with 23 bases lying between them. This CDR3 region has 15 residues. Germline V CDR1 and CDR2: MGHDK, SYGVNS. The CDR3 sequence: CASARRGLPDSGYTF. CDR3 DNA sequence: TGTGCCAGCGCACGACGGGGACTGCCCGACTCTGGCTACACCTTC.

V and J are TRBV6-5 and TRBJ2-2, with D perhaps matching TRBD1 (5 bases). The CDR3 runs to 14 residues. Germline V CDR1 and CDR2: MNHEY, SVGAGI. The V and J ends lost 6 bases and 6 bases respectively, with 14 bases between them. CDR3 region: CASSPGITSGELFF. The CDR3 nucleotides are TGTGCCAGCAGCCCAGGGATCACCTCCGGGGAGCTGTTTTTT.

This sequence joins TRBV30 and TRBJ2-5, with 7 positions matching TRBD2. This CDR3 spans 13 amino acids. The V gene end was trimmed by 4 bases and the J gene end by 5 bases; junction bases not matched to a gene: 7. Germline loops: CDR1 GTSNPN, CDR2 SVGIG (reference sequence). The CDR3 DNA reads TGTGCCTGGAAGGGACTACCAGGCGAGACCCAGTACTTC. It yields the protein CAWKGLPGETQYF.